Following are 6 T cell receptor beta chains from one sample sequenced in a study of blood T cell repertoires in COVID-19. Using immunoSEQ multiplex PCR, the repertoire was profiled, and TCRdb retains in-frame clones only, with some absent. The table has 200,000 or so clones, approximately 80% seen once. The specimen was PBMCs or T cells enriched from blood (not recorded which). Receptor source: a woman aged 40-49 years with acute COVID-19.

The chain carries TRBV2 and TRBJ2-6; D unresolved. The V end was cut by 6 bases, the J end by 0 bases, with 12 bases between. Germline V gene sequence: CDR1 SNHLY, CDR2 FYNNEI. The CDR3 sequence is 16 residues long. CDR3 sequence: CASSTPQVSGANVLTF. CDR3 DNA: TGTGCCAGCAGCACGCCTCAGGTCTCTGGGGCCAACGTCCTGACTTTC. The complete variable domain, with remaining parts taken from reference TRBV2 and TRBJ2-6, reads EPEVTQTPSHQVTQMGQEVILRCVPISNHLYFYWYRQILGQKVEFLVSFYNNEISEKSEIFDDQFSVERPDGSNFTLKIRSTKLEDSAMYFCASSTPQVSGANVLTFGAGSRLTVL.

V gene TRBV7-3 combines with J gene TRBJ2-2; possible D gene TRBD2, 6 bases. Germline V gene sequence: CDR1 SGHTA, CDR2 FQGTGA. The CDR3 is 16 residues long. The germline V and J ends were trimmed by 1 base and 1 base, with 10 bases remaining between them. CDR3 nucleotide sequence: TGTGCCAGCAGCTTAAATCCAGCGGGGAACACCGGGGAGCTGTTTTTT. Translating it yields CASSLNPAGNTGELFF.

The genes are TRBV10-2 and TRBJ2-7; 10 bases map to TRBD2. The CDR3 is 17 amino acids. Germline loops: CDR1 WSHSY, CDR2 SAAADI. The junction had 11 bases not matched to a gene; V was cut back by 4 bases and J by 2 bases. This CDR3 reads CASSVHPGTSVTYEQYF. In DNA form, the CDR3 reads TGCGCCAGCAGTGTCCATCCCGGGACTAGCGTTACCTACGAGCAGTACTTC.

The CDR3 protein is CASSPPGGSGNTIYF. DNA for the CDR3: TGTGCCAGCTCACCACCGGGGGGAAGTGGAAACACCATATATTTT. The rearrangement joins TRBV18 to TRBJ1-3; D might be TRBD1 (5 bases). The CDR3 runs to 15 residues. The V end was cut by 0 bases, the J end by 3 bases, with 9 bases between. Germline V gene data show CDR1 as KGHSH and CDR2 as LQKENI. Looking up the rest from reference TRBV18 and TRBJ1-3 gives the full variable domain: NAGVMQNPRHLVRRRGQEARLRCSPMKGHSHVYWYRQLPEEGLKFMVYLQKENIIDESGMPKERFSAEFPKEGPSILRIQQVVRGDSAAYFCASSPPGGSGNTIYFGEGSWLTVV.

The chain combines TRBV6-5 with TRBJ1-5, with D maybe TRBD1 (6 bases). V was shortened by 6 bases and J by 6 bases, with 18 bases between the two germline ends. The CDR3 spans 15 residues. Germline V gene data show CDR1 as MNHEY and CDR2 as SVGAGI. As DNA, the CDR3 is TGTGCCAGCAGGGCTCAGGGGACATTCGCTCAGCCCCAGCATTTT. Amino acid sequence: CASRAQGTFAQPQHF.

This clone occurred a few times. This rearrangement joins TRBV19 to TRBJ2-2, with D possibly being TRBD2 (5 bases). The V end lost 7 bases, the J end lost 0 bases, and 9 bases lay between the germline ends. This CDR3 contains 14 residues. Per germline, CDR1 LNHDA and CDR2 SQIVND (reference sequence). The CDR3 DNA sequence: TGTGCCAGTAATCCGGGGACGAACACCGGGGAGCTGTTTTTT. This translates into CASNPGTNTGELFF.